Sequencing of this T cell receptor (beta chain) was carried out in a study of blood T cell repertoires in COVID-19. About the study: Samples taken during acute and convalescent COVID-19 were collected in the United States, Italy and Spain. Nucleic acid was either cDNA or gDNA, and it came from T cells, B-cell-depleted T cells, or PBMCs.

Authors' processing steps: Reference gene primers were amplified, and this amplification served to estimate nucleated cell counts. Data came from immunoSEQ multiplex PCR; TCRdb stores just in-frame clones and leaves some out. The V and J calls and clone size come from that table; D and trimming were worked out from the DNA. The table shows 200,000 to 300,000 clones, with 65% to 85% occurring only once. Trimming removed 3 bases from V and 8 bases from J, with 14 bases in between. Germline V lookup: CDR1 MDHEN, CDR2 SYDVKM. There are 14 residues in the CDR3. Sequenced sample: peripheral blood. The V gene is TRBV28, the J gene TRBJ1-3; a possible D gene is TRBD1 (5 bases). The receptor's source is a human donor in a cohort sampled during active COVID-19. The CDR3 here is CASSFIRVTDTIYF. The CDR3 nucleotides read TGTGCCAGCAGTTTCATCAGGGTGACGGACACCATATATTTT.